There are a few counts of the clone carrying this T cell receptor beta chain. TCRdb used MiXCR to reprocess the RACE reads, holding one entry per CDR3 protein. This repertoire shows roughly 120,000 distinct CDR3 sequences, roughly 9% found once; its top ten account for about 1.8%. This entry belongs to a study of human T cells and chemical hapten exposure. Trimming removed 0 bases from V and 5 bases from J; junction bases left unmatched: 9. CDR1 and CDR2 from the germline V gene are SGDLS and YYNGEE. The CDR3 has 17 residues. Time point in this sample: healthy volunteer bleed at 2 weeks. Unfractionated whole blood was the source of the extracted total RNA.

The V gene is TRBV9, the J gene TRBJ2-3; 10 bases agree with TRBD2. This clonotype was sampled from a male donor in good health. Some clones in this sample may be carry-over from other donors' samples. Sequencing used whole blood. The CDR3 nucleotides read TGTGCCAGCAGCGTAGACCCCAGCGGGAGGGTGGGAGATACGCAGTATTTT. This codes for CASSVDPSGRVGDTQYF. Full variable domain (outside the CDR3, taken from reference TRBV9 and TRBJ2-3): DSGVTQTPKHLITATGQRVTLRCSPRSGDLSVYWYQQSLDQGLQFLIQYYNGEERAKGNILERFSAQQFPDLHSELNLSSLELGDSALYFCASSVDPSGRVGDTQYFGPGTRLTVL.